The 15 T cell receptor beta chains below were found in one sample sequenced in a study of shared clonotypes between healthy human individuals. The method was immunoSEQ multiplex PCR; TCRdb's version includes in-frame clones alone and lacks a portion of them. Among 490,000 or so clones listed, about 82% were seen once. What was sequenced was PBMCs. The source is a middle-aged woman in good health. Some clones in this sample may be carry-over from other donors' samples.

CDR3 residues: CASSLHRGNTEAFF. The DNA of the CDR3 is TGTGCCAGCAGCTTGCACAGGGGGAACACTGAAGCTTTCTTT. V usage is TRBV7-2 and J usage is TRBJ1-1, with 7 bases that match TRBD1. CDR1 is SGHTA, CDR2 FQGNSA, per germline. CDR3 length equals 14 residues. Germline trimming cut 3 bases from V and 1 base from J; bases unmatched to any gene: 2.

This chain links TRBV28 with TRBJ2-2; D is ambiguous. V shed 2 bases and J shed 1 base, with 11 bases lying between them. The CDR3 covers 16 residues. Germline assignment: CDR1 MDHEN and CDR2 SYDVKM. CDR3 loop: CASSLRAYLNTGELFF. The CDR3 DNA reads TGTGCCAGCAGTTTACGGGCCTACCTGAACACCGGGGAGCTGTTTTTT.

About this clone: The likely explanation is a read error, given a far larger clone one base away. This sequence joins TRBV6-5 and TRBJ1-5; 7 bases match TRBD2. The J call could be wrong; TRBJ2-3 is a better fit for the DNA end. This CDR3 is 15 amino acids long. Looked up from germline, CDR1 is MNHEY and CDR2 is SVGAGI. CDR3: CASSPQWGGSQPQYF. The CDR3 DNA reads TGTGCCAGCAGTCCACAGTGGGGGGGGAGTCAGCCCCAGTATTTT.

The genes are TRBV5-1 and TRBJ2-7; unclear D gene. The CDR3 loop spans 11 amino acids. Germline CDR1 SGHRS, CDR2 YFSETQ. Deletions cut 0 bases from V and 5 bases from J, with 3 bases between. CDR3 coding DNA: TGCGCCAGCAGCTTGGTCGACGAGCAGTACTTC. This encodes CASSLVDEQYF.

Of note for this clone: A much more abundant neighbour one base away suggests this may be a read error. The J gene is TRBJ2-7, the V gene TRBV30; D possibly corresponds to TRBD2 (6 bases). This CDR3 region has 13 residues. Germline V gene data show CDR1 as GTSNPN and CDR2 as SVGIG (reference sequence). With 3 bases removed from V and 5 bases from J, the gap between germline ends came to 14 bases. The CDR3 region is CAWRARGSHEQYF. CDR3 DNA sequence: TGTGCCTGGAGGGCGCGGGGTTCCCACGAGCAGTACTTC.

The chain recombines TRBV5-1 with TRBJ2-7; 7 bases line up with TRBD1. With V trimmed by 4 bases and J by 2 bases, 6 bases remained unmatched. Germline CDR1 SGHRS, CDR2 YFSETQ. This CDR3 has 14 amino acids. This CDR3 reads CASSPRQGTYEQYF. The DNA of the CDR3 is TGCGCCAGCAGCCCAAGACAGGGTACCTACGAGCAGTACTTC.

The genes are TRBV6-1 and TRBJ2-7; D remains ambiguous. Trimming pared 7 bases from V and 3 bases from J, leaving 13 bases between. This CDR3 is 13 amino acids long. Germline CDR1 is MNHNS and CDR2 is SASEGT. The CDR3 protein is CASKSHLSYEQYF. In DNA form, the CDR3 reads TGTGCCAGCAAGTCACATCTCAGCTACGAGCAGTACTTC.

The chain joins TRBV28 to TRBJ1-1, with D hard to call. Germline V gene lookup returns CDR1 MDHEN and CDR2 SYDVKM. Trimming stripped 11 bases from V and 1 base from J, with 8 bases between. CDR3 length: 11 amino acids. CDR3 loop: CAGRTNTEAFF. The DNA of the CDR3 is TGTGCCGGAAGAACGAACACTGAAGCTTTCTTT. Filled out from reference TRBV28 and TRBJ1-1, the complete variable domain reads DVKVTQSSRYLVKRTGEKVFLECVQDMDHENMFWYRQDPGLGLRLIYFSYDVKMKEKGDIPEGYSVSREKKERFSLILESASTNQTSMYLCAGRTNTEAFFGQGTRLTVV.

The rearrangement joins TRBV28 to TRBJ1-5, with D possibly TRBD1 on 6 matching bases. CDR1 MDHEN and CDR2 SYDVKM come from the germline V gene. Trimming stripped 3 bases from V and 5 bases from J, with 20 bases between. The CDR3 length is 17 residues. The CDR3: CASSFPGVGRGDQPQHF. CDR3 DNA sequence: TGTGCCAGCAGTTTCCCTGGGGTTGGCAGGGGAGATCAGCCCCAGCATTTT.

J is TRBJ2-1 and V is TRBV9, with TRBD1 as a possible D gene (6 bases). The V gene lost 0 bases and the J gene lost 6 bases, with 13 bases spanning the gap. CDR3 size: 15 residues. CDR1 and CDR2 from the germline V gene are SGDLS and YYNGEE. In nucleotides, the CDR3 is TGTGCCAGCAGCGTAGCCCCCCAGGGGCGCAATGAGCAGTTCTTC. Amino acids: CASSVAPQGRNEQFF.

V gene TRBV11-3 combines with J gene TRBJ2-7; 14 bases align to TRBD2. V lost 1 base to trimming and J lost 6 bases; unmatched junction nucleotides: 2. CDR1 is SGHNT and CDR2 is YENEEA in the germline V gene. The CDR3 is made up of 15 amino acids. CDR3 DNA sequence: TGTGCCAGCAGCTTAGGTGGACTAGCGGGAGGCGAGCAGTACTTC. This sequence encodes CASSLGGLAGGEQYF.

This clone was found many times. The chain couples TRBV27 to TRBJ1-2; no clear D. There are 13 residues in the CDR3. Germline values: CDR1 MNHEY, CDR2 SMNVEV (reference sequence). Trimming cost V 2 bases and J 7 bases, with 11 bases left between them. CDR3 loop: CASSLRREAGYTF. In DNA, the CDR3 is TGTGCCAGCAGTTTAAGGAGAGAGGCTGGCTACACCTTC.

This clone has a handful of counts. The J gene is TRBJ2-7, the V gene TRBV5-5, with TRBD1 as a possible D gene (6 bases). The CDR3 covers 13 residues. Deletions cut 5 bases from V and 0 bases from J, with 9 bases between. CDR1 and CDR2 (germline): SGHKS, YYEKEE (reference sequence). The chain's CDR3 is CASRGQSSYEQYF. The CDR3 bases are TGTGCCAGCAGAGGACAGAGCTCCTACGAGCAGTACTTC.

Notes on this clone: This likely traces to a read error, being one base from a far larger clone. The V gene is TRBV2, the J gene TRBJ2-5; D is undetermined. Germline assignment: CDR1 SNHLY and CDR2 FYNNEI. This CDR3 contains 9 residues. The CDR3 loop is CTSRETQYF. CDR3 nucleotides: TGTACCAGCAGGGAGACCCAGTACTTC.

The chain recombines TRBV5-1 with TRBJ1-5, with 7 nucleotides matching TRBD1. The CDR3 has 15 amino acids. V lost 4 bases, J lost 4 bases, and 8 bases stayed unmatched. The germline gives CDR1 SGHRS, CDR2 YFSETQ. For the CDR3, the DNA is TGCGCCAGCAGCGTAAACACAGGGGAGAATCAGCCCCAGCATTTT. It translates to CASSVNTGENQPQHF.